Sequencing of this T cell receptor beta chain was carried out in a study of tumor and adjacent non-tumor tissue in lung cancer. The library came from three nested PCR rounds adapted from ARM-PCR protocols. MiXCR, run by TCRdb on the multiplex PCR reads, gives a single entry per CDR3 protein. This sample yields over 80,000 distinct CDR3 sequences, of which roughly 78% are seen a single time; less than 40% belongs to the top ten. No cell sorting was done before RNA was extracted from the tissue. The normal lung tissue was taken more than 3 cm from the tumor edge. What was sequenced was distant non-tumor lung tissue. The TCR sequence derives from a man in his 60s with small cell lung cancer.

CDR3 coding DNA: TGTGCTAGTGGTACCTCAGGGATAGGGCACAAACTGTTTTTT. Its translation is CASGTSGIGHKLFF. The chain carries TRBV12-5 and TRBJ1-4, with a weak D call TRBD1 (5 bases). The CDR3 is 14 residues long. V lost 5 bases and J lost 11, with 18 bases in between. Per the germline V gene, CDR1 is LGHNT and CDR2 is FRNRAP.